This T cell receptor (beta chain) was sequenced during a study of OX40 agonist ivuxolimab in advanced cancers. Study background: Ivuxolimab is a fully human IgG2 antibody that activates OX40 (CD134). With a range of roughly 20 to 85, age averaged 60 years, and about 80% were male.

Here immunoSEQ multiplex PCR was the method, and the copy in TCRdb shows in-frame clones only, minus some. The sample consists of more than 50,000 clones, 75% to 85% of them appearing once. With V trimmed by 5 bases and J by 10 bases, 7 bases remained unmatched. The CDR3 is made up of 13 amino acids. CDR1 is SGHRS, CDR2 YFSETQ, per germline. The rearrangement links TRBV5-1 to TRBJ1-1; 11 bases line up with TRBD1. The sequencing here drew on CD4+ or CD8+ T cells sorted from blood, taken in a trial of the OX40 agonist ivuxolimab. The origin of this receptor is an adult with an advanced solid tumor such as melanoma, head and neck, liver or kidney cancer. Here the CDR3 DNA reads TGCGCCAGCAGTCGGACAGGGGGCCTTGGAGCTTTCTTT. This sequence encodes CASSRTGGLGAFF.